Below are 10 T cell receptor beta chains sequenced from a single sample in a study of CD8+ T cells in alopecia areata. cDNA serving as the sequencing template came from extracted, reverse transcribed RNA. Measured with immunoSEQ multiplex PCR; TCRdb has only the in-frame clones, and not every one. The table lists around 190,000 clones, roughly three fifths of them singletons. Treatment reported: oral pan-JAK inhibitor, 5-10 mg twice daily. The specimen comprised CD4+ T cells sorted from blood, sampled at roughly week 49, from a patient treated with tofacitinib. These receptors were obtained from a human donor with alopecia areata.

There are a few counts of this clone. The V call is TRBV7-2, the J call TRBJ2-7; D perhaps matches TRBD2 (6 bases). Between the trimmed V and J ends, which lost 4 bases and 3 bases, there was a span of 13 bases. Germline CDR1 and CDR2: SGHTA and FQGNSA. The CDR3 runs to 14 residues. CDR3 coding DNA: TGTGCCAGCAGCTGGGGGACTGATTTCTACGAGCAGTACTTC. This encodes CASSWGTDFYEQYF.

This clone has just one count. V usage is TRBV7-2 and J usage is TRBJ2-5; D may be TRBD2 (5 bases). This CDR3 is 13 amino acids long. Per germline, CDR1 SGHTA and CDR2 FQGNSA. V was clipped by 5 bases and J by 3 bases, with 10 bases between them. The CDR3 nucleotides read TGTGCCAGCAGCGTCGGAGCGGAAGAGACCCAGTACTTC. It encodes CASSVGAEETQYF.

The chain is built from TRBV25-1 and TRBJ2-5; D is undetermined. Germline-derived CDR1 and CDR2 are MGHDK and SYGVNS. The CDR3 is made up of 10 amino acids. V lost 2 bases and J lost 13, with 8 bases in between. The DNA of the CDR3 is TGTGCCAGCAGTGAACTGAAAATGTACTTC. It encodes CASSELKMYF. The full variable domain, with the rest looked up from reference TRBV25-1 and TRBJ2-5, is EADIYQTPRYLVIGTGKKITLECSQTMGHDKMYWYQQDPGMELHLIHYSYGVNSTEKGDLSSESTVSRIRTEHFPLTLESARPSHTSQYLCASSELKMYFGPGTRLLVL.

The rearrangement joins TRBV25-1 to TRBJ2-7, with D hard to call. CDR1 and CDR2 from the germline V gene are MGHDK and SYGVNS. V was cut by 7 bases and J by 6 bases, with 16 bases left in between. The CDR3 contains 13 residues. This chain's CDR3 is CASKGSQFSEQYF. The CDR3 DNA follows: TGTGCCAGCAAGGGATCACAGTTCTCCGAGCAGTACTTC.

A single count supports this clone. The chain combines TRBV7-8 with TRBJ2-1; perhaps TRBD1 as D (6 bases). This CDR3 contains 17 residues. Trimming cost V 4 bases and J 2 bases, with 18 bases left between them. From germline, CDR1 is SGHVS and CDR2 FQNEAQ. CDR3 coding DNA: TGTGCCAGCAGCTCAGGTCCCTGGCAGGGGACCTACAATGAGCAGTTCTTC. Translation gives CASSSGPWQGTYNEQFF.

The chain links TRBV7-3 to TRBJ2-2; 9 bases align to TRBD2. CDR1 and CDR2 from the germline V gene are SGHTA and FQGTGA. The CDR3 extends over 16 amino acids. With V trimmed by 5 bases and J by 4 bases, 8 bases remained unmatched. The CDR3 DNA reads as TGTGCCAGCAGCCAAACGGCTAGCGGGGCCACCGGGGAGCTGTTTTTT. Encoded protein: CASSQTASGATGELFF. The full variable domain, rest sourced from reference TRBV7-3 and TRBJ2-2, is GAGVSQTPSNKVTEKGKYVELRCDPISGHTALYWYRQSLGQGPEFLIYFQGTGAADDSGLPNDRFFAVRPEGSVSTLKIQRTERGDSAVYLCASSQTASGATGELFFGEGSRLTVL.

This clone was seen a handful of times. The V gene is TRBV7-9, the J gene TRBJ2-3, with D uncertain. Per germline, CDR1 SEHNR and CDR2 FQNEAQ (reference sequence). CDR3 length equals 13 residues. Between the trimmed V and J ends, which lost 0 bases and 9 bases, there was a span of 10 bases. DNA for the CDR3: TGTGCCAGCAGCTTAGCTCGACAAGACACGCAGTATTTT. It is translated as CASSLARQDTQYF.

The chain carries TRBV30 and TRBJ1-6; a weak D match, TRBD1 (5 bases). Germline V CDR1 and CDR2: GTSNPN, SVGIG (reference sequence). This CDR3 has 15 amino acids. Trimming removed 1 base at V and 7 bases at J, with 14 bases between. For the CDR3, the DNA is TGTGCCTGGAGTGGAACAGGCCAACGAAATTCACCCCTCCACTTT. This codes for CAWSGTGQRNSPLHF.

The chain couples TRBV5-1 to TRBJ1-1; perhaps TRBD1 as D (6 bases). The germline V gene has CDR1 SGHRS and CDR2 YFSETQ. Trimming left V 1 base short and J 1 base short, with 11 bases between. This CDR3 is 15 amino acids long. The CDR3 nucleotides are TGCGCCAGCAGCTTGTCCCCAGGGGAGAACACTGAAGCTTTCTTT. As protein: CASSLSPGENTEAFF.

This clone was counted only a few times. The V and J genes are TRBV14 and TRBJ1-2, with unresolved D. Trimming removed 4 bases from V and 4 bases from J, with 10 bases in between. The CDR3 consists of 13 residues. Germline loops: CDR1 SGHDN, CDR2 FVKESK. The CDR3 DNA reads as TGTGCCAGCAGCCCCCACCTGACCTATGGCTACACCTTC. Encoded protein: CASSPHLTYGYTF.